Below are 26 T cell receptor beta chains sequenced from a single sample in a study of Ad26.COV2.S vaccination and SARS-CoV-2 variants. Indicated treatment: some 20 received Ad26.COV2.S at low or high dose, single or two shots; about 5 received placebo; per-sample allocation not given. Following the first vaccine or placebo injection, samples were taken on day 63. The method was immunoSEQ multiplex PCR; TCRdb's version includes in-frame clones alone and lacks a portion of them. The data hold around 300,000 clones, with roughly 90% observed a single time. Sample: peripheral blood, taken in a trial of Ad26.COV2.S vaccine versus placebo. The receptors were sampled from a person between 18 and 59 years old who received the Ad26.COV2.S COVID-19 vaccine or a placebo.

The CDR3 bases are TGTGCCAGCAGTTACGGGCGGGAGGGGCGCACCGGGGAGCTGTTTTTT. It is translated as CASSYGREGRTGELFF. The rearrangement uses TRBV6-5 and TRBJ2-2; 9 nucleotides line up with TRBD2. Germline V gives CDR1 MNHEY, CDR2 SVGAGI. J lost 4 bases, V lost 2 bases, and 5 bases had no gene match. The CDR3 runs to 16 residues.

The chain joins TRBV5-1 to TRBJ1-3; no reliable D call. Germline V gives CDR1 SGHRS, CDR2 YFSETQ. This CDR3 spans 16 amino acids. With 1 base removed from V and 3 bases from J, the gap between germline ends came to 14 bases. CDR3 bases: TGCGCCAGCAGCTTGCTATATCGGGATATTGGAAACACCATATATTTT. It encodes CASSLLYRDIGNTIYF.

This clone appeared once. The chain links TRBV6-5 to TRBJ1-6; 10 bases fit TRBD1. The CDR3 has 15 amino acids. Looked up from germline, CDR1 is MNHEY and CDR2 is SVGAGI. The V gene end was trimmed by 1 base and the J gene end by 8 bases; junction bases not matched to a gene: 2. CDR3 coding DNA: TGTGCCAGCAGTTACTACGGGACAGGGGATTCACCCCTCCACTTT. This sequence encodes CASSYYGTGDSPLHF.

This chain uses TRBV29-1 with TRBJ2-7; 7 bases match TRBD2. CDR1 and CDR2 (germline): SQVTM, ANQGSEA. The CDR3 runs 14 residues. V trimming: 4 bases; J trimming: 6 bases; junction bases outside the gene matches: 12. CDR3 sequence reads: CSVANGGLRSEQYF. CDR3 bases: TGCAGCGTTGCGAACGGGGGACTAAGGAGCGAGCAGTACTTC.

The chain recombines TRBV6-5 with TRBJ1-2; D is uncertain. The germline gives CDR1 MNHEY, CDR2 SVGAGI. The CDR3 is 12 amino acids. The germline V and J ends were trimmed by 6 bases and 7 bases, with 12 bases remaining between them. The DNA for the CDR3 is TGTGCCAGCAGCTTAGACCTGCTTGGCTACACCTTC. Translation gives CASSLDLLGYTF.

The chain couples TRBV4-1 to TRBJ1-1; TRBD1 is a possible D gene (6 bases). The CDR3 covers 16 residues. The V end was cut by 4 bases, the J end by 2 bases, with 17 bases between. CDR1 is MGHRA and CDR2 is YSYEKL in the germline V gene. DNA for the CDR3: TGCGCCAGCAGCCCCGGAGGGGGGGGTCCAAACACTGAAGCTTTCTTT. Translating it yields CASSPGGGGPNTEAFF.

The chain recombines TRBV19 with TRBJ1-6; 10 bases align to TRBD1. The CDR3 extends over 16 amino acids. The trim removed 5 bases at V and 9 bases at J, leaving 10 bases unmatched. Germline V lookup: CDR1 LNHDA, CDR2 SQIVND (reference sequence). The CDR3 DNA sequence: TGTGCCAGTAGTGGGCCTGGGACAGGGGTTGTTTCACCCCTCCACTTT. This codes for CASSGPGTGVVSPLHF.

This sequence joins TRBV3-1 (or the pseudogene TRBV3-2) and TRBJ2-7; possibly TRBD1 or TRBD2 for D (5 bases each). Trimming removed 4 bases from V and 3 bases from J, with 13 bases in between. The CDR3 has 14 amino acids. Germline CDR1 reads LGHDT; CDR2 reads YNNKEL (reference sequence). CDR3 coding DNA: TGTGCCAGCAGCCCCCAGCCGGGACGCTACGAGCAGTACTTC. This sequence encodes CASSPQPGRYEQYF.

V and J are TRBV10-1 and TRBJ2-7, with TRBD2 matching over 7 bases. The CDR3 spans 15 residues. V shed 5 bases and J 1 base; nucleotides not matched to a gene: 8. Germline V gives CDR1 WNHNN, CDR2 SYGVQD (reference sequence). The CDR3 loop is CASSKSGASSYEQYF. The CDR3 nucleotides are TGCGCCAGCAGTAAAAGCGGGGCCTCGTCCTACGAGCAGTACTTC.

This clone appeared a single time. The rearrangement uses TRBV27 and TRBJ2-2; D gene unclear. Germline assignment: CDR1 MNHEY and CDR2 SMNVEV (reference sequence). Between the trimmed V and J ends, which lost 0 bases and 6 bases, there was a span of 8 bases. CDR3 length: 14 amino acids. In nucleotides, the CDR3 is TGTGCCAGCAGTTTATCCAGGTTCGCCGGGGAGCTGTTTTTT. Its translation is CASSLSRFAGELFF.

CDR3 region: CASKFRVTSTDTQYF. CDR3 coding DNA: TGTGCCAGCAAGTTCAGGGTTACTAGCACAGATACGCAGTATTTT. The chain links TRBV6-5 to TRBJ2-3, with D tentatively TRBD1 (5 bases). From germline, CDR1 is MNHEY and CDR2 SVGAGI. V was cut by 7 bases and J by 0 bases, with 14 bases left in between. The CDR3 spans 15 residues.

The DNA for the CDR3 is TGTGCCAGCAGCGGAATTAGGGGCTACACCTTC. Its protein is CASSGIRGYTF. This rearrangement joins TRBV9 to TRBJ1-2, with D unclear. The V end was cut by 3 bases, the J end by 8 bases, with 8 bases between. The CDR3 is 11 residues long. Germline-derived CDR1 and CDR2 are SGDLS and YYNGEE.

The chain combines TRBV19 with TRBJ1-1; tentatively, D is TRBD1 (5 bases). Germline assignment: CDR1 LNHDA and CDR2 SQIVND (reference sequence). This CDR3 is built from 16 residues. Trimming stripped 4 bases from V and 5 bases from J, with 20 bases between. DNA of the CDR3: TGTGCCAGTAGTACCCCACCGGCAGGGTGGGAGACTGAAGCTTTCTTT. This gives the protein CASSTPPAGWETEAFF.

This rearrangement joins TRBV5-1 to TRBJ1-1, with D unresolved. The CDR3 has 15 residues. The germline V gene encodes CDR1 SGHRS and CDR2 YFSETQ. Trimming took off 1 base at V and 6 bases at J, with 16 bases between the two ends. CDR3 in DNA: TGCGCCAGCAGCTTGAGACCGTCCCTAGACGCTGAAGCTTTCTTT. Its protein is CASSLRPSLDAEAFF.

This chain links TRBV7-8 with TRBJ2-1, with D unclear. CDR1 is SGHVS, CDR2 FQNEAQ, per germline. V was shortened by 5 bases and J by 0 bases, with 14 bases between the two germline ends. This CDR3 is 16 amino acids long. This chain's CDR3 is CASSTLTGSSYNEQFF. CDR3 sequence (DNA): TGTGCCAGCAGCACCCTTACCGGCAGCTCCTACAATGAGCAGTTCTTC.

This clone was seen more than once but under ten times. The chain recombines TRBV7-9 with TRBJ2-7; D is unresolved. This CDR3 is 9 amino acids long. From germline, CDR1 is SEHNR and CDR2 FQNEAQ (reference sequence). The CDR3 sequence is CASSEPGDV. The CDR3 DNA reads TGTGCCAGCAGCGAACCCGGAGACGTC.

DNA for the CDR3: TGTGCCAGCAGCCAGGGCTACACTGAAGCTTTCTTT. It specifies CASSQGYTEAFF. V gene TRBV6-2 or TRBV6-3 combines with J gene TRBJ1-1; weak D call: TRBD1 (5 bases). The germline V and J ends were trimmed by 6 bases and 3 bases, with 8 bases remaining between them. Per the germline V gene, CDR1 is MNHEY and CDR2 is SVGEGT. There are 12 residues in the CDR3.

The rearrangement uses TRBV5-5 and TRBJ2-3; no definite D call. Trimming removed 6 bases from V and 4 bases from J, with 6 bases in between. CDR3 length: 11 amino acids. From germline, CDR1 is SGHKS and CDR2 YYEKEE (reference sequence). CDR3: CASTTADTQYF. The CDR3 region has the DNA TGTGCCAGCACGACTGCAGATACGCAGTATTTT.

The V and J genes are TRBV7-2 and TRBJ2-5, with 7 nucleotides matching TRBD1. V lost 4 bases, J lost 3 bases, and 8 bases stayed unmatched. The CDR3 sequence is 15 residues long. Germline values: CDR1 SGHTA, CDR2 FQGNSA. The CDR3 loop is CASSSPTGTEETQYF. For the CDR3, the DNA is TGTGCCAGCAGCTCACCGACAGGGACCGAAGAGACCCAGTACTTC. The full variable domain, completed using reference TRBV7-2 and TRBJ2-5, is GAGVSQSPSNKVTEKGKDVELRCDPISGHTALYWYRQSLGQGLEFLIYFQGNSAPDKSGLPSDRFSAERTGGSVSTLTIQRTQQEDSAVYLCASSSPTGTEETQYFGPGTRLLVL.

The chain joins TRBV7-6 to TRBJ2-3; possibly TRBD2 for D (5 bases). Trimming left V 4 bases short and J 2 bases short, with 13 bases between. Germline-derived CDR1 and CDR2 are SGHVS and FNYEAQ. This CDR3 comprises 15 residues. The DNA of the CDR3 is TGTGCCAGCAGCTCCCTAGGGCTAGCCACAGATACGCAGTATTTT. This codes for CASSSLGLATDTQYF.

J is TRBJ1-1 and V is TRBV27, with TRBD1 identical over 8 bases. V shed 4 bases and J 0 bases; nucleotides not matched to a gene: 4. This CDR3 has 15 residues. Per germline, CDR1 MNHEY and CDR2 SMNVEV (reference sequence). CDR3: CASSSRGPMNTEAFF. CDR3 bases: TGTGCCAGCAGTTCCAGGGGGCCCATGAACACTGAAGCTTTCTTT.

The chain joins TRBV5-5 to TRBJ2-2; D tentatively fits TRBD1 or TRBD2 (5 bases each). V lost 4 bases, J lost 1 base, and 11 bases lay in between. Germline V gives CDR1 SGHKS, CDR2 YYEKEE (reference sequence). There are 15 residues in the CDR3. The CDR3 loop reads CASSTGTGNTGELFF. In nucleotides, the CDR3 is TGTGCCAGCAGCACCGGGACGGGGAACACCGGGGAGCTGTTTTTT.

The chain links TRBV7-2 to TRBJ1-2; TRBD1 is a possible D gene (6 bases). CDR1 and CDR2 from the germline V gene are SGHTA and FQGNSA. The CDR3 runs 14 residues. Trimming took off 4 bases at V and 4 bases at J, with 13 bases between the two ends. As DNA, the CDR3 is TGTGCCAGCAGCTACAGGGAGGGGGTCTATGGCTACACCTTC. Its protein product is CASSYREGVYGYTF.

About this clone itself: Distinct nucleotide sequences in the sample also encode this CDR3. This chain uses TRBV6-5 with TRBJ1-2; 8 positions agree with TRBD1. V gave up 6 bases and J gave up 2 bases; unmatched junction bases: 5. Germline V gene lookup returns CDR1 MNHEY and CDR2 SVGAGI. CDR3 size: 14 residues. This CDR3 is CASSPGQGNYGYTF. CDR3 bases: TGTGCCAGCAGCCCCGGACAGGGAAACTATGGCTACACCTTC.

The gene calls are TRBV5-1 and TRBJ1-6; 8 positions agree with TRBD1. CDR3 length: 14 amino acids. The trim removed 0 bases at V and 9 bases at J, leaving 2 bases unmatched. Germline lookup yields CDR1 SGHRS and CDR2 YFSETQ. CDR3 bases: TGCGCCAGCAGCTTGGGGGACAGGACTTCACCCCTCCACTTT. Translation: CASSLGDRTSPLHF.

The CDR3 bases are TGTGCCAGCAGTCATGGGACGGATTATGGCTACACCTTC. Its translation: CASSHGTDYGYTF. The V call is TRBV12-3 or TRBV12-4, the J call TRBJ1-2; tentative D call: TRBD1 (5 bases). Trimming removed 5 bases at V and 5 bases at J, with 12 bases between. The CDR3 runs 13 residues.